The entry below describes one T cell receptor (beta chain). The antigen remains undetermined. One junction end disagrees with the germline gene, perhaps due to a read error. Time point in this sample: peripheral blood 6 weeks after treatment start. This sample is part of a study of PD-L1 blockade in urothelial cancer. Study-level background: After treatment start, blood was analyzed at 3 weeks (second dose) and at 6 weeks. Median T cell yield from blood was around 140,000.

Profiling relied on immunoSEQ multiplex PCR, and the TCRdb table lists in-frame clones only, not all of them. This table has about 30,000 clones, about 89% appearing once. General study points: When pretreatment blood TCR clonality was below the median, it predicted better survival.

This TCR was sampled from a man older than 75 with urothelial cancer. Sequenced here: PBMCs, sampled around atezolizumab (anti-PD-L1) treatment.

CDR3 DNA: TGTGCCAGCACCTTAGGGGGCAGGGGCACAGATACGCAGTATTTT. This gives the protein CASTLGGRGTDTQYF. V is TRBV7-2 and J is TRBJ2-3; 7 nucleotides line up with TRBD1. The CDR3 runs to 15 residues. Germline V gene sequence: CDR1 SGHTA, CDR2 FQGNSA.